The present TCR beta chain was sequenced within a study of breast tumors, draining lymph nodes, adjacent tissues. The lymph nodes were axillary draining lymph nodes from breast cancer patients. This clonotype was observed many times. This CDR3 region has 17 residues. Germline CDR1 reads MNHNS; CDR2 reads SASEGT. The V gene lost 2 bases and the J gene lost 0 bases, with 11 bases spanning the gap. From the multiplex PCR reads, TCRdb called clonotypes with MiXCR, one entry per CDR3 protein. The sample yields over 200,000 distinct CDR3 sequences, around 32% seen once. The receptor was derived from a female donor with breast cancer. Some clones in this sample may be carry-over from other donors' samples. The chain recombines TRBV6-1 with TRBJ2-6, with D perhaps matching TRBD2 (6 bases). Sequenced sample: axillary lymph node tissue. As DNA, the CDR3 is TGTGCCAGCAGTGAAAGGGGAGGACTCTCTGGGGCCAACGTCCTGACTTTC. Its protein is CASSERGGLSGANVLTF.